The 24 T cell receptor beta chains presented below share a single source sample, sequenced in a study of T cells in women clearing cervical HPV infection. Using immunoSEQ multiplex PCR, the repertoire was profiled, and TCRdb retains in-frame clones only, with some absent. Its table records fewer than 30,000 clones. The sample taken for sequencing was blood buffy coat. These receptors came from a woman between 18 and 69 years old with a cervical HPV16 infection that either progressed to CIN3+ or cleared (not recorded which).

The CDR3 protein is CASSQDRGFEKLFF. Incomplete CDR3 DNA: TGTGCCAGCAGCCAGGACAGGGGGTTTGAAAAA. J is TRBJ1-4 and V is TRBV7-9; 10 bases fit TRBD1. The DNA ends 3 residues before the CDR3 does, and the rest of the CDR3 is filled in from the germline J gene. The CDR3 runs 14 residues. The V and J ends lost 5 bases and 7 bases, in that order; junction bases with no gene match: 4. Per germline, CDR1 SEHNR and CDR2 FQNEAQ (reference sequence).

Turning to this clone: The CDR3 goes on 3 residues after the read ends, and that part is filled in from the germline J gene. The chain uses TRBV19 and TRBJ2-7; 10 bases agree with TRBD2. With V trimmed by 4 bases and J by 5 bases, 8 bases remained unmatched. The CDR3 consists of 15 residues. Germline CDR1 and CDR2: LNHDA and SQIVND (reference sequence). CDR3 DNA (partial): TGTGCCAGTAGTAAGGAAGCGGGAGGGCCGCACGAG. Translating gives CASSKEAGGPHE. The full CDR3 protein is CASSKEAGGPHEQYF. Supplemented by reference TRBV19 and TRBJ2-7, the full variable domain reads DGGITQSPKYLFRKEGQNVTLSCEQNLNHDAMYWYRQDPGQGLRLIYYSQIVNDFQKGDIAEGYSVSREKKESFPLTVTSAQKNPTAFYLCASSKEAGGPHEQYFGPGTRLTVT.

As for this clone: The CDR3 end falls 3 residues outside the read, so it is completed with the germline J gene. The chain joins TRBV7-2 to TRBJ2-1, with D maybe TRBD1 (5 bases). Trimming pared 1 base from V and 7 bases from J, leaving 11 bases between. CDR1 is SGHTA, CDR2 FQGNSA, per germline. There are 14 residues in the CDR3. CDR3: CASSLGWGLNEQFF. The covered CDR3 bases are TGTGCCAGCAGCTTAGGGTGGGGCTTGAATGAG.

On this clone itself: The read falls 3 residues short of the CDR3 end, and the missing part is taken from the germline J gene. V usage is TRBV12-3 or TRBV12-4 and J usage is TRBJ2-7; 11 bases align to TRBD2. This CDR3 has 16 amino acids. The V gene end was trimmed by 5 bases and the J gene end by 2 bases; junction bases not matched to a gene: 8. The CDR3 loop reads CASSPGLAGVAYEQYF. The part of the CDR3 DNA that was read is TGTGCCAGCAGTCCAGGACTAGCGGGTGTTGCCTACGAG.

Points on this clone: The read ends 3 residues early relative to the CDR3; the germline J gene fills the gap. The chain couples TRBV19 to TRBJ1-2; unclear D gene. The CDR3 length is 15 residues. Germline CDR1 reads LNHDA; CDR2 reads SQIVND (reference sequence). The CDR3 bases that were read are TGTGCCAGTAGGCCACTAGCGGGAGGCAGAAATGAC. Encoded protein: CASRPLAGGRND. Given in full, the CDR3 is CASRPLAGGRNDYTF. Supplemented by reference TRBV19 and TRBJ1-2, the full variable domain reads DGGITQSPKYLFRKEGQNVTLSCEQNLNHDAMYWYRQDPGQGLRLIYYSQIVNDFQKGDIAEGYSVSREKKESFPLTVTSAQKNPTAFYLCASRPLAGGRNDYTFGSGTRLTVV.

On this clone: Read data end 3 residues before the CDR3 end; the end is taken from the germline J gene. The rearrangement links TRBV5-5 to TRBJ2-2; D unresolved. CDR3 length: 12 amino acids. V lost 4 bases and J 6 bases, leaving 7 bases between the germline ends. Looked up from germline, CDR1 is SGHKS and CDR2 is YYEKEE (reference sequence). The CDR3 DNA, read in part, is TGTGCCAGCAGCCCCTTATCCGGGGAG. Encoded protein: CASSPLSGE. The whole CDR3 protein reads CASSPLSGELFF.

With respect to this clone: One junction end disagrees with the germline gene, perhaps due to a read error. The observed sequence ends 3 residues before the CDR3 terminus, with the missing tail filled in from the germline J gene. The sample has other DNA sequences that encode this CDR3 too. The chain joins TRBV7-2 to TRBJ1-3, with a tentative D call TRBD1 (5 bases). CDR3 size: 15 residues. Germline V gene data show CDR1 as SGHTA and CDR2 as FQGNSA. The CDR3 region is CASTTPGGAGNTIYF. The sequenced part of the CDR3 DNA is TGTGCCAGCACCACGCCCGGGGGTGCTGGAAACACA.

About this clone itself: The CDR3 is cut off 3 residues early in the read; its end comes from the germline J gene. The gene calls are TRBV2 and TRBJ2-2; D remains ambiguous. The germline V gene has CDR1 SNHLY and CDR2 FYNNEI. The CDR3 is 12 residues long. Trimming removed 8 bases at V and 0 bases at J, with 4 bases between. CDR3 residues: CASSTNTGELFF. The part of the CDR3 DNA that was read is TGTGCCAGCTCTACGAACACCGGGGAG.

The CDR3 sequence is CASSQGASSYNEQFF. The sequenced part of the CDR3 DNA is TGTGCCAGCTCACAGGGGGCTAGCTCCTACAATGAG. J is TRBJ2-1 and V is TRBV18, with TRBD1 identical over 7 bases. The CDR3 end falls 3 residues outside the read, so it is completed with the germline J gene. The CDR3 extends over 15 amino acids. Looked up from germline, CDR1 is KGHSH and CDR2 is LQKENI. Trimming took 4 bases from V and 0 from J; bases not matched to a gene: 3.

Worth noting for this clone: Sequencing ends 3 residues short of the CDR3 end; the germline J gene provides the rest. The chain uses TRBV7-6 and TRBJ2-3, with 11 positions matching TRBD2. Germline lookup yields CDR1 SGHVS and CDR2 FNYEAQ. The CDR3 extends over 15 amino acids. The CDR3 loop reads CASSSIAGGPGTQYF. The CDR3 DNA, read in part, is TGTGCCAGCAGCTCCATAGCGGGAGGGCCGGGGACG. Filled out from reference TRBV7-6 and TRBJ2-3, the complete variable domain reads GAGVSQSPRYKVTKRGQDVALRCDPISGHVSLYWYRQALGQGPEFLTYFNYEAQQDKSGLPNDRFSAERPEGSISTLTIQRTEQRDSAMYRCASSSIAGGPGTQYFGPGTRLTVL.

CDR3 in amino acids: CASSLEPGRNSPLHF. Incomplete CDR3 DNA: TGTGCCAGCAGCTTGGAGCCAGGGCGGAATTCACCC. The rearrangement uses TRBV7-3 and TRBJ1-6, with D possibly being TRBD1 (5 bases). The read ends 3 residues shy of where the CDR3 ends; the end is completed using the germline J gene. The ends were cut back, 3 bases at V and 7 bases at J, with 13 bases in the middle. CDR1 is SGHTA, CDR2 FQGTGA, per germline. The CDR3 extends over 15 amino acids.

For this clone: Sequencing ends 3 residues short of the CDR3 end; the germline J gene provides the rest. The chain uses TRBV30 and TRBJ2-2; maybe TRBD1 (5 bases). The CDR3 has 18 residues. V was pared by 0 bases and J by 4 bases, with 21 bases between. Germline V lookup: CDR1 GTSNPN, CDR2 SVGIG (reference sequence). The CDR3 protein is CAWSVIRLLTDLTGELFF. The DNA read from the CDR3 is TGTGCCTGGAGTGTAATCCGGCTTTTGACAGACCTCACCGGGGAG.

Comments on this clone: Other nucleotide sequences from this sample produce the same CDR3. The sequenced CDR3 bases are TGCGCCAGCAGTTTAGAATGGACAGGGAATGAAAAA. Residues: CASSLEWTGNEK. The entire CDR3 reads CASSLEWTGNEKLFF. The chain carries TRBV5-1 and TRBJ1-4, with 8 bases lining up with TRBD1. Coverage ceases 3 residues before the CDR3 finishes, and the germline J gene fills in the end. Germline loops: CDR1 SGHRS, CDR2 YFSETQ. The CDR3 consists of 15 residues. V lost 5 bases, J lost 5 bases, and 8 bases stayed unmatched.

As regards this clone: The DNA ends 3 residues before the CDR3 does, and the rest of the CDR3 is filled in from the germline J gene. V gene TRBV30 combines with J gene TRBJ1-2, with D possibly TRBD1 on 5 matching bases. Germline loops: CDR1 GTSNPN, CDR2 SVGIG (reference sequence). The CDR3 loop spans 15 amino acids. CDR3 sequence reads: CARGGASGGGDTYTF. The part of the CDR3 DNA that was read is TGTGCCCGGGGTGGGGCTAGCGGAGGAGGGGATACC.

As regards this clone: The read halts 3 residues ahead of the CDR3 end, with the missing end drawn from the germline J gene. The V and J genes are TRBV28 and TRBJ2-1; 10 bases fit TRBD1. The CDR3 runs to 15 residues. V trimming: 7 bases; J trimming: 7 bases; junction bases outside the gene matches: 10. Germline lookup yields CDR1 MDHEN and CDR2 SYDVKM. The sequenced part of the CDR3 DNA is TGTGCCAGCACCTCGACAGGGGGCCTAAGAAATGAG. It is translated as CASTSTGGLRNE. The entire CDR3 protein reads CASTSTGGLRNEQFF.

With respect to this clone: The observed sequence ends 3 residues before the CDR3 terminus, with the missing tail filled in from the germline J gene. The chain joins TRBV18 to TRBJ2-5; D may match TRBD1 or TRBD2 (6 bases each). Trimming left V 5 bases short and J 5 bases short, with 21 bases between. This CDR3 contains 16 residues. Germline V CDR1 and CDR2: KGHSH, LQKENI. The sequenced CDR3 bases are TGTGCCAGCTCATCAACATTAGGGGGAGGTCAGGAGACC. The encoded protein is CASSSTLGGGQET. The whole CDR3 sequence is CASSSTLGGGQETQYF.

Concerning this clone itself: The CDR3 end lies 3 residues beyond the end of the read and is filled in from the germline J gene. The chain has TRBV7-6 and TRBJ2-1; TRBD2 agrees at 9 bases. The CDR3 extends over 18 amino acids. From germline, CDR1 is SGHVS and CDR2 FNYEAQ. V gave up 5 bases and J gave up 6 bases; unmatched junction bases: 17. The CDR3 region is CASSQDRYAGGGGNEQFF. Partial CDR3 DNA: TGTGCCAGCAGCCAGGATCGATATGCGGGAGGGGGTGGCAATGAG.

On this clone: The read terminates 3 residues ahead of where the CDR3 ends, so the germline J gene completes it. The gene calls are TRBV5-1 and TRBJ2-7, with TRBD2 as a possible D gene (6 bases). The CDR3 covers 17 residues. Per germline, CDR1 SGHRS and CDR2 YFSETQ. The V end was cut by 4 bases, the J end by 3 bases, with 23 bases between. The CDR3 is CASSPLGRSGYNYEQYF. CDR3 DNA (partial): TGCGCCAGCAGCCCCCTCGGTAGGAGCGGGTATAACTACGAG.

Worth noting for this clone: Read sequence stops 3 residues before the CDR3 end, and the germline J gene provides the missing end. V and J are TRBV20-1 and TRBJ2-7; weak D call: TRBD2 (5 bases). Trimming removed 6 bases at V and 0 bases at J, with 12 bases between. Germline-derived CDR1 and CDR2 are DFQATT and SNEGSKA (reference sequence). The CDR3 runs 13 residues. The sequenced part of the CDR3 DNA is TGCAGTGCCATCACTAGGGCCTCCTACGAG. Amino acids: CSAITRASYE. The entire CDR3 protein reads CSAITRASYEQYF.

Points on this clone: The read gets to within 3 residues of the CDR3 end, and the germline J gene fills in the rest. The chain uses TRBV28 and TRBJ2-7; TRBD1 is a possible D gene (5 bases). The length of the CDR3 is 14 residues. The V end lost 6 bases, the J end lost 2 bases, and 14 bases lay between the germline ends. Germline V gene data show CDR1 as MDHEN and CDR2 as SYDVKM. The DNA read from the CDR3 is TGTGCCAGCAGCTCCCCGCGACAGCCCTACGAG. It specifies CASSSPRQPYE. The CDR3, in full, reads CASSSPRQPYEQYF.

About this clone: The CDR3 end lies 3 residues beyond the end of the read and is filled in from the germline J gene. The chain combines TRBV12-5 with TRBJ2-1, with a possible D match to TRBD1 (5 bases). V was shortened by 1 base and J by 8 bases, with 12 bases between the two germline ends. This CDR3 contains 14 residues. Germline V gene lookup returns CDR1 LGHNT and CDR2 FRNRAP. CDR3 bases read: TGTGCTAGTGGTTTGGGACCCAGGGTTCATGAG. Amino acid sequence: CASGLGPRVHE. The entire CDR3 protein is CASGLGPRVHEQFF.

As to this clone: Sequencing ends 3 residues short of the CDR3 end; the germline J gene provides the rest. The J gene is TRBJ2-1, the V gene TRBV2; 8 bases align to TRBD1. The CDR3 sequence is 15 residues long. CDR1 is SNHLY, CDR2 FYNNEI, per germline. J lost 5 bases, V lost 6 bases, and 9 bases had no gene match. The CDR3 DNA, read in part, is TGTGCCAGCAGCAGAAGGGACAGGACCAACAATGAG. Amino acids: CASSRRDRTNNE. The whole CDR3 is CASSRRDRTNNEQFF. The complete variable domain, with remaining parts taken from reference TRBV2 and TRBJ2-1, reads EPEVTQTPSHQVTQMGQEVILRCVPISNHLYFYWYRQILGQKVEFLVSFYNNEISEKSEIFDDQFSVERPDGSNFTLKIRSTKLEDSAMYFCASSRRDRTNNEQFFGPGTRLTVL.

A remark on this clone: The sequenced fragment ends 3 residues before the CDR3 boundary, so the rest is inferred from the germline J gene. The chain joins TRBV18 to TRBJ1-1, with 7 nucleotides matching TRBD1. CDR1 is KGHSH, CDR2 LQKENI, per germline. With 3 bases clipped from V and 3 bases from J, the junction kept 4 bases outside the gene matches. The CDR3 contains 14 residues. The CDR3 DNA, read in part, is TGTGCCAGCTCACCCAACGACAGGGACACTGAA. Translated, it gives CASSPNDRDTE. The CDR3 reads in full as CASSPNDRDTEAFF.

Of note for this clone: Coverage ceases 3 residues before the CDR3 finishes, and the germline J gene fills in the end. The chain is built from TRBV2 and TRBJ2-1; 9 bases line up with TRBD1. The CDR3 is 13 amino acids. V gave up 3 bases and J gave up 7 bases; unmatched junction bases: 1. The germline CDR1 and CDR2 sequences are SNHLY and FYNNEI. The DNA read from the CDR3 is TGTGCCAGCAGTGAGACAGGGGGGAATGAG. Its translation is CASSETGGNE. From start to end, the CDR3 is CASSETGGNEQFF. The full variable domain, completed using reference TRBV2 and TRBJ2-1, is EPEVTQTPSHQVTQMGQEVILRCVPISNHLYFYWYRQILGQKVEFLVSFYNNEISEKSEIFDDQFSVERPDGSNFTLKIRSTKLEDSAMYFCASSETGGNEQFFGPGTRLTVL.